Below are 5 T cell receptor beta chains sequenced from a single sample in a study of blood T cells in healthy people across ages. Then a second PCR, running about 7 to 11 cycles, was carried out with a sample-barcoded 5' primer and a J-beta primer mix. TCRdb called the 5' RACE reads again in MiXCR, with one record for every CDR3 protein. The data contain roughly 800,000 distinct CDR3 sequences, roughly 64% of them singletons. The sequenced sample consisted of blood. All receptors come from a man younger than 40 in good health.

This clonotype has more than one count but fewer than ten. V usage is TRBV5-1 and J usage is TRBJ1-4; 9 positions agree with TRBD1. Germline-derived CDR1 and CDR2 are SGHRS and YFSETQ. The CDR3 sequence is 14 residues long. V lost 7 bases and J lost 7; bases outside the gene matches: 8. CDR3 nucleotide sequence: TGCGCCAGCGGAACCGGGACAGGGTCTGAAAAACTGTTTTTT. Translating it yields CASGTGTGSEKLFF.

The chain uses TRBV9 and TRBJ2-7; D is ambiguous. Germline V gene sequence: CDR1 SGDLS, CDR2 YYNGEE. The V gene lost 4 bases and the J gene lost 0 bases, with 11 bases spanning the gap. This CDR3 has 14 amino acids. CDR3 in amino acids: CASSPSTGSYEQYF. Here the CDR3 DNA reads TGTGCCAGCAGCCCCAGCACCGGCTCCTACGAGCAGTACTTC. Combining the CDR3 with reference TRBV9 and TRBJ2-7 gives the whole variable domain DSGVTQTPKHLITATGQRVTLRCSPRSGDLSVYWYQQSLDQGLQFLIQYYNGEERAKGNILERFSAQQFPDLHSELNLSSLELGDSALYFCASSPSTGSYEQYFGPGTRLTVT.

The chain joins TRBV6-6 to TRBJ2-3, with D unclear. Germline-derived CDR1 and CDR2 are MNHNY and SVGAGI (reference sequence). The CDR3 is made up of 12 amino acids. Trimming took 0 bases from V and 13 from J, leaving 11 bases between them. This CDR3 reads CASSYSRDPEYF. DNA of the CDR3: TGTGCCAGCAGTTACTCGCGAGACCCTGAGTATTTT.

The chain carries TRBV29-1 and TRBJ1-2; possible D gene TRBD1, 5 bases. Looked up from germline, CDR1 is SQVTM and CDR2 is ANQGSEA. V lost 3 bases and J lost 6, with 8 bases in between. This CDR3 contains 11 residues. The CDR3 coding sequence is TGCAGCGTTGATCGCAGGGATGGCTACACCTTC. Amino acid sequence: CSVDRRDGYTF.

This CDR3 is CACGRGFNQPQHF. The CDR3 DNA is TGTGCCTGCGGGAGGGGGTTCAATCAGCCCCAGCATTTT. The chain links TRBV30 to TRBJ1-5, with D tentatively TRBD1 (6 bases). The germline V and J ends were trimmed by 6 bases and 3 bases, with 12 bases remaining between them. The germline gives CDR1 GTSNPN, CDR2 SVGIG (reference sequence). The CDR3 has 13 residues.